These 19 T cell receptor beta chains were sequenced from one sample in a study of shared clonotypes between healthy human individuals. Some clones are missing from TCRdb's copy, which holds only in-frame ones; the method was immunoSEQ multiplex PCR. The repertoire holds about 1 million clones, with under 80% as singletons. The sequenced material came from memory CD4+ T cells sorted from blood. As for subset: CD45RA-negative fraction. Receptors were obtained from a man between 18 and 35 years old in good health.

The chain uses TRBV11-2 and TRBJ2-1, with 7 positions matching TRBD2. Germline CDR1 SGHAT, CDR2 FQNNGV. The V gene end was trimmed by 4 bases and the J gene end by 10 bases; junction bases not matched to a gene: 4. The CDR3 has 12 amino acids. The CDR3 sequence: CASSSAGIEQFF. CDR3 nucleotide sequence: TGTGCCAGCAGCTCAGCGGGAATCGAGCAGTTCTTC. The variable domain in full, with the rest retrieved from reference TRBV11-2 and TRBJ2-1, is EAGVAQSPRYKIIEKRQSVAFWCNPISGHATLYWYQQILGQGPKLLIQFQNNGVVDDSQLPKDRFSAERLKGVDSTLKIQPAKLEDSAVYLCASSSAGIEQFFGPGTRLTVL.

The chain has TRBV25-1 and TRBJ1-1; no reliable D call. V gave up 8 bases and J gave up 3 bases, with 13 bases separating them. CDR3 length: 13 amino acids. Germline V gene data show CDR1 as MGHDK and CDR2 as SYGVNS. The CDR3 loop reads CASQGFLYTEAFF. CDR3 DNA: TGTGCCAGCCAAGGGTTTTTGTACACTGAAGCTTTCTTT.

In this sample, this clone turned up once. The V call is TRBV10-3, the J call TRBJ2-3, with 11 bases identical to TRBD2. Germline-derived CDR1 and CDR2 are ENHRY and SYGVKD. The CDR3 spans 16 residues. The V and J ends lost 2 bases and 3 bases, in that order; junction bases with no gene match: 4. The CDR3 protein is CAISEPSGGPTDTQYF. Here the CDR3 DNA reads TGTGCCATCAGTGAGCCTAGCGGGGGGCCGACAGATACGCAGTATTTT.

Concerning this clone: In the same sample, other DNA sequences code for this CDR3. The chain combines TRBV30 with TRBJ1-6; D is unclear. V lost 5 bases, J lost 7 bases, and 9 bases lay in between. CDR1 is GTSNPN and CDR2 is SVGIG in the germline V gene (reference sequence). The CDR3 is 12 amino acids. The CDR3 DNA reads TGTGCCTGGGGACGGAACAATTCACCCCTCCACTTT. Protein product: CAWGRNNSPLHF.

CDR3 region: CASSLEGQGAYQETQYF. The CDR3, as DNA: TGTGCCAGCAGCTTGGAGGGACAGGGGGCTTACCAAGAGACCCAGTACTTC. The V call is TRBV5-6, the J call TRBJ2-5; TRBD1 matches 12 bases. The CDR3 consists of 17 residues. After removal of 0 bases from V and 0 bases from J, the junction contained 3 bases not matched to a gene. Germline values: CDR1 SGHDT, CDR2 YYEEEE.

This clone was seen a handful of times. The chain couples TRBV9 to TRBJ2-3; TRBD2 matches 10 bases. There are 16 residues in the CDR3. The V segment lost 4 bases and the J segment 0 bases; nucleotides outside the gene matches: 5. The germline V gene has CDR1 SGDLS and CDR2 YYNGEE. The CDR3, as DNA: TGTGCCAGCAGCTCTGGACTAGCGGCAAGCACAGATACGCAGTATTTT. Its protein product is CASSSGLAASTDTQYF.

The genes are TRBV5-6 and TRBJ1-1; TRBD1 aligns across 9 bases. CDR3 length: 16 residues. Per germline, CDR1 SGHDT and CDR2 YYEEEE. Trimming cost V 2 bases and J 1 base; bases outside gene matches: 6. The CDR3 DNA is TGTGCCAGCAGCTTAAGGACAGGGGCCAGGAACACTGAAGCTTTCTTT. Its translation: CASSLRTGARNTEAFF.

CDR3 in amino acids: CASSFLYNEQFF. For the CDR3, the DNA is TGTGCCAGCAGTTTTCTGTACAATGAGCAGTTCTTC. V is TRBV28 and J is TRBJ2-1; D is unclear. V dropped 3 bases and J dropped 4 bases, with 4 bases sitting between them. CDR3 length: 12 amino acids. Germline assignment: CDR1 MDHEN and CDR2 SYDVKM.

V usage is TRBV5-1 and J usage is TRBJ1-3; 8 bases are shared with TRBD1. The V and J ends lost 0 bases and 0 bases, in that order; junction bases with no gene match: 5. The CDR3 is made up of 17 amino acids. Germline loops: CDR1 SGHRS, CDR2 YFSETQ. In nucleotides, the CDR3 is TGCGCCAGCAGCTTGGAGAGGACAGGGCTCTCTGGAAACACCATATATTTT. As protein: CASSLERTGLSGNTIYF.

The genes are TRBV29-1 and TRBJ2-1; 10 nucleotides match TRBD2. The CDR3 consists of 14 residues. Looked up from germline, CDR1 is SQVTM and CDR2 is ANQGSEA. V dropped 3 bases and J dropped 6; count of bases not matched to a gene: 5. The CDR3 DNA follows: TGCAGCGTTGACCCAGCGGGGGGGCCCAATGAGCAGTTCTTC. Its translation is CSVDPAGGPNEQFF.

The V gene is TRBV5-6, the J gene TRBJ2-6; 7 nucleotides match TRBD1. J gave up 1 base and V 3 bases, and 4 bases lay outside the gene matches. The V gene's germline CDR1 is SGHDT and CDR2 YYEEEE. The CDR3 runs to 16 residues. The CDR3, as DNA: TGTGCCAGCAGCTCAACGACAGGGTCTGGGGCCAACGTCCTGACTTTC. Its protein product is CASSSTTGSGANVLTF.

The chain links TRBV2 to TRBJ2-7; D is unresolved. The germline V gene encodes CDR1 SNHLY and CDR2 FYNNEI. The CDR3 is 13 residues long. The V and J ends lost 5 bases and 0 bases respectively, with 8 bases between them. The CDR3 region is CASSTQSSYEQYF. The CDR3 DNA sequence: TGTGCCAGCAGTACACAGAGCTCCTACGAGCAGTACTTC.

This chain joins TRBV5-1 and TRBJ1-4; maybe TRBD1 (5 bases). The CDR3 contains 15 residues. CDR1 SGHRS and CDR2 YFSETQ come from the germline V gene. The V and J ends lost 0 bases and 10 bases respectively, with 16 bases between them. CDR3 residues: CASSLDSGQGGKLFF. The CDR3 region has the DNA TGCGCCAGCAGCTTGGATTCGGGGCAGGGCGGAAAACTGTTTTTT.

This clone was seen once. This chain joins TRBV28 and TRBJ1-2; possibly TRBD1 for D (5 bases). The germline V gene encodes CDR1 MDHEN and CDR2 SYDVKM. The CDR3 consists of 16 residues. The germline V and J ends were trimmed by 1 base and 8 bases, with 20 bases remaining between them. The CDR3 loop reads CASSLLGETRDRGYTF. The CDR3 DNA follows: TGTGCCAGCAGTTTATTAGGGGAGACGAGGGATCGGGGCTACACCTTC.

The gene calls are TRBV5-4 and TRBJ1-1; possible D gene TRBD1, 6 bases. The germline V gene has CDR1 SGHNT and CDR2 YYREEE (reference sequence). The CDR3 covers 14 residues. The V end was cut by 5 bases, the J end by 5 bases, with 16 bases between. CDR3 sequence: CASRGEGENTEAFF. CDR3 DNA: TGTGCCAGCAGAGGGGAGGGGGAAAATACTGAAGCTTTCTTT.

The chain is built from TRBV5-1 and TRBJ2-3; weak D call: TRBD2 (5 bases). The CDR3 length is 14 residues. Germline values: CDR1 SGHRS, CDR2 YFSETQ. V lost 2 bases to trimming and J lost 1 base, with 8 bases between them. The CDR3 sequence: CASSFVGGTDTQYF. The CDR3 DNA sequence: TGCGCCAGCAGCTTCGTCGGGGGCACAGATACGCAGTATTTT.

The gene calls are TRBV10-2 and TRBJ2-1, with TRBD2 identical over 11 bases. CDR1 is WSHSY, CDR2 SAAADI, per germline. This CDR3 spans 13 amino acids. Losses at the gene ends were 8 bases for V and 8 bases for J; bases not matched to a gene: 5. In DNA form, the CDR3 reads TGCGCCAGCCGGGTAGCGGGGGGGGATGAGCAGTTCTTC. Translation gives CASRVAGGDEQFF.

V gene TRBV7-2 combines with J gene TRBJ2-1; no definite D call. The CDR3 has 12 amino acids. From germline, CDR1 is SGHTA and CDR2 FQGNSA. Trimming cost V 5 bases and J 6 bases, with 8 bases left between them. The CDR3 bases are TGTGCCAGCAGCGGTGGGTCCAATGAGCAGTTCTTC. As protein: CASSGGSNEQFF.

The CDR3 loop reads CASSEGWTFVYGYTF. In DNA form, the CDR3 reads TGTGCCAGCAGTGAAGGGTGGACATTCGTCTATGGCTACACCTTC. The chain has TRBV6-1 and TRBJ1-2; tentative D call: TRBD1 (5 bases). CDR1 is MNHNS, CDR2 SASEGT, per germline. V shed 1 base and J shed 4 bases, with 13 bases lying between them. The CDR3 is 15 amino acids.